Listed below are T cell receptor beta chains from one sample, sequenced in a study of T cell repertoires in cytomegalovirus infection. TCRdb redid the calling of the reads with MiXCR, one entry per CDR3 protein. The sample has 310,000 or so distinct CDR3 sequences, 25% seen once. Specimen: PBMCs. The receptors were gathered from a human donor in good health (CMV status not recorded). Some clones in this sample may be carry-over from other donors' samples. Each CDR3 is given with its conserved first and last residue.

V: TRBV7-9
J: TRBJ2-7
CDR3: CASSFSLIAGGGEQYF

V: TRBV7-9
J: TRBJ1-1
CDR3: CASSLTGGSEAFF

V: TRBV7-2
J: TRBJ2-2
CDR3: CASSSRITPLTGELFF

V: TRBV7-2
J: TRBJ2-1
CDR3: CASSLIGGSSNEQFF

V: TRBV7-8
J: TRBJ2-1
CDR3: CASSPLGSNEQFF

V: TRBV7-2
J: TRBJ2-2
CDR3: CASSLEMWNTGELFF

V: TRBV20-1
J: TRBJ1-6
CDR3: CSARDYYGSRNSPLHF

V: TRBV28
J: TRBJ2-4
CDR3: CASQDLAKNIQYF

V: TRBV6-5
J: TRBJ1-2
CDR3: CASSYHQGRANYGYTF

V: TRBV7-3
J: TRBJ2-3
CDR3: CASSSYPGGDTQYF

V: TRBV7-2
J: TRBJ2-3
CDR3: CASSSDLGLAVSTDTQYF

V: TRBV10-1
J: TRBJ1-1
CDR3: CASRAGTANTEAFF